This T cell receptor (beta chain) was identified during a study of cytomegalovirus exposure and HLA in healthy donors. The study's findings and limits: Across donors, sequencing depth was assumed by presence/absence analyses to be roughly uniform.

With 0 bases removed from V and 0 bases from J, the gap between germline ends came to 9 bases. This CDR3 comprises 15 residues. The germline gives CDR1 LGHNA, CDR2 YSLEER. In regard to this clone: The antigen remains undetermined.

The PCR used 60 Vbeta and 13 Jbeta primers. Clones were read by immunoSEQ multiplex PCR, and TCRdb kept only the in-frame ones, dropping some. The sample gives 250,000 to 300,000 clones, about 83% of which show up once; roughly 2% is in the top ten. This TCR derives from a woman aged 40 to 50 in good health and CMV-seropositive. The sample comprised PBMCs. The rearrangement links TRBV4-3 to TRBJ2-7; D uncertain. This chain's CDR3 is CASSQDVDTSYEQYF. The CDR3 DNA reads as TGCGCCAGCAGCCAAGATGTTGACACCTCCTACGAGCAGTACTTC.